Sequencing of this TCR beta chain was carried out in a study of cytomegalovirus exposure and HLA in healthy donors. Background on the study: A subsequent analysis stated that the roughly 120 validation repertoires were run on the same platform as the 600 to 750 first-cohort repertoires. Study-wide findings and caveats: Most TCR sequences proved rare, with some public TCRs found in many donors. Altogether, more than 150 TCR beta chains were recorded as cytomegalovirus-associated.

V was cut by 1 base and J by 9 bases, with 21 bases left in between. The germline gives CDR1 SGHTA, CDR2 FQGNSA. The CDR3 has 17 residues. The method was immunoSEQ multiplex PCR; TCRdb's version includes in-frame clones alone and lacks a portion of them. In the table there are about 160,000 clones, 90% to 97% of which are singletons. This clone was detected once. The antigen is not known. This sequence was found in a woman aged 18-29 years in good health and CMV-seronegative. The chain joins TRBV7-2 to TRBJ1-4; a possible D gene is TRBD1 (5 bases). The sequencing input was PBMCs. CDR3 in amino acids: CASSLDMGGGGGKKLFF. CDR3 coding DNA: TGTGCCAGCAGCTTAGATATGGGTGGCGGGGGAGGAAAAAAACTGTTTTTT.